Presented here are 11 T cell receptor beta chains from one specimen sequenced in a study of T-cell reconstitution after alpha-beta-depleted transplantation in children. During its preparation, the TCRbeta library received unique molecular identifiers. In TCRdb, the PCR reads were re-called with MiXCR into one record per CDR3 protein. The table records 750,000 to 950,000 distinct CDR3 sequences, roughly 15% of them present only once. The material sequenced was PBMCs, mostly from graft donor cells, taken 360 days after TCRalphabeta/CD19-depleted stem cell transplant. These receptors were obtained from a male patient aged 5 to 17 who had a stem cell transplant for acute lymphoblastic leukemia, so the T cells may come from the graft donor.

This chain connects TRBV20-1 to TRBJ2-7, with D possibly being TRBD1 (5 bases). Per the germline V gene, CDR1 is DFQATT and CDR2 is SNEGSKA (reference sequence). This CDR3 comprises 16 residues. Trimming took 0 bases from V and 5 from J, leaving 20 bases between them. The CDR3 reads CSARESRVLLRDEQYF. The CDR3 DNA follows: TGCAGTGCTAGAGAGAGCAGGGTCCTTCTCAGGGACGAGCAGTACTTC.

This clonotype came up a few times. Here the CDR3 reads CASSSGLASPSSYNEQFF. Here the CDR3 DNA reads TGTGCCAGCAGTTCGGGACTAGCTTCCCCGAGCTCCTACAATGAGCAGTTCTTC. The rearrangement links TRBV12-3 or TRBV12-4 to TRBJ2-1; 9 bases match TRBD2. The CDR3 contains 18 residues. V lost 4 bases to trimming and J lost 0 bases; unmatched junction nucleotides: 10.

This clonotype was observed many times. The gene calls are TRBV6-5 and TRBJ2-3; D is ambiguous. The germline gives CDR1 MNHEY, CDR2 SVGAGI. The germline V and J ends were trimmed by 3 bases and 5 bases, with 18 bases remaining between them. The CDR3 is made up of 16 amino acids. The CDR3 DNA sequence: TGTGCCAGCAGTTATCTTGGACCATTCCGAGGAGATACGCAGTATTTT. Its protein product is CASSYLGPFRGDTQYF.

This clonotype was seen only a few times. CDR3 DNA sequence: TGTGCCACCAGTGACTGGGGGGGCAGCCAAGAGACCCAGTACTTC. Its protein is CATSDWGGSQETQYF. The V gene is TRBV24-1, the J gene TRBJ2-5; D might be TRBD2 (7 bases). Trimming left V 4 bases short and J 1 base short, with 12 bases between. Per the germline V gene, CDR1 is KGHDR and CDR2 is SFDVKD. This CDR3 has 15 residues.

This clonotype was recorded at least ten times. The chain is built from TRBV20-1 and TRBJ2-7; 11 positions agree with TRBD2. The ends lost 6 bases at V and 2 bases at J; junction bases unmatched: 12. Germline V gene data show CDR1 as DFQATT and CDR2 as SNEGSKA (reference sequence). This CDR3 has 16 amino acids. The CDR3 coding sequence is TGCAGTGCGGGAGGGACTAGCGGAGTGCCCGCCTACGAGCAGTACTTC. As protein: CSAGGTSGVPAYEQYF.

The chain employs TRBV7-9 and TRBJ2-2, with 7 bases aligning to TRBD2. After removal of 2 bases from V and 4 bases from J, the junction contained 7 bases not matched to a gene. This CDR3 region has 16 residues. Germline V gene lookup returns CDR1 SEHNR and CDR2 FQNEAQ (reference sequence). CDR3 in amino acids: CASSLRGGLVTGELFF. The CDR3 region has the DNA TGTGCCAGCAGCTTACGAGGAGGACTAGTCACCGGGGAGCTGTTTTTT.

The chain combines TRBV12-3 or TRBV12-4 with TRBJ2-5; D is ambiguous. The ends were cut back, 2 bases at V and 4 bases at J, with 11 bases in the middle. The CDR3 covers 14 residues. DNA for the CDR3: TGTGCCAGCAGTTTACAGGACGCAGGAGAGACCCAGTACTTC. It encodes CASSLQDAGETQYF.

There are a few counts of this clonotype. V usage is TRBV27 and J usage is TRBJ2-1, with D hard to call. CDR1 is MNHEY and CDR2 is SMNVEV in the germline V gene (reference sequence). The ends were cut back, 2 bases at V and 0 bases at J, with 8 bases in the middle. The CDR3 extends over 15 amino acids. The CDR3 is CASSLDAASYNEQFF. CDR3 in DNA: TGTGCCAGCAGTTTAGACGCGGCCTCCTACAATGAGCAGTTCTTC.

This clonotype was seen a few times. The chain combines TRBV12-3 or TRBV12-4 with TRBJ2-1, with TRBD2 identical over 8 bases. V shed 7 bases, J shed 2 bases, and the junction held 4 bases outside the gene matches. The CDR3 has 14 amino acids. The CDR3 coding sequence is TGTGCCAGCACCCGGGAGGGGGCCTACAATGAGCAGTTCTTC. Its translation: CASTREGAYNEQFF.

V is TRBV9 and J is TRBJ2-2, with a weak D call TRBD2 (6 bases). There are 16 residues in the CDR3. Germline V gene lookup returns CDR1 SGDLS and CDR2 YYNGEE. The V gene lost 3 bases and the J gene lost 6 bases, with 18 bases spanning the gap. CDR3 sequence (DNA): TGTGCCAGCAGCGCGCCGGGGGAGTTTTTCCCCGGGGAGCTGTTTTTT. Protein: CASSAPGEFFPGELFF.

The CDR3 is CASGLVRKGSKAAFF. The CDR3 DNA reads as TGTGCTAGTGGTTTGGTACGGAAGGGGTCAAAGGCGGCTTTCTTT. The chain combines TRBV12-5 with TRBJ1-1; possibly TRBD1 for D (5 bases). Germline CDR1 LGHNT, CDR2 FRNRAP. The CDR3 covers 15 residues. The germline V and J ends were trimmed by 0 bases and 11 bases, with 19 bases remaining between them.